Following are 32 T cell receptor beta chains from one sample sequenced in a study of blood T cells in healthy people across ages. Alongside a J-beta primer mix, a sample-barcoded 5' primer served in a second PCR lasting 7 to 11 cycles. TCRdb re-called the 5' RACE reads through MiXCR, storing one row per CDR3 protein. The table includes 1.5 million to 2 million distinct CDR3 sequences, roughly 30% detected once. The sample was blood. These receptors all stem from a woman in her twenties or thirties in good health.

In the case of this clonotype: This may be a read error, as it is one base from a much larger clone. The chain is built from TRBV3-1 and TRBJ2-7; the match to TRBD2 covers 10 bases. The CDR3 runs 17 residues. Germline CDR1 LGHDT, CDR2 YNNKEL (reference sequence). With V trimmed by 2 bases and J by 7 bases, 14 bases remained unmatched. The CDR3: CASSQRGRAGGPGEQYF. In nucleotides, the CDR3 is TGTGCCAGCAGCCAAAGAGGACGAGCGGGAGGGCCGGGAGAGCAGTACTTC.

The chain has TRBV18 and TRBJ2-1; D is unresolved. V lost 3 bases and J lost 5, with 14 bases in between. The CDR3 runs to 15 residues. Germline CDR1 and CDR2: KGHSH and LQKENI. The CDR3 DNA is TGTGCCAGCTCACCGGTGCCTAGTTCCCACAATGAGCAGTTCTTC. This translates into CASSPVPSSHNEQFF.

This clonotype was observed a few times. The chain is built from TRBV10-3 and TRBJ2-3, with 8 bases aligning to TRBD2. The CDR3 runs 18 residues. The junction had 15 bases not matched to a gene; V was cut back by 7 bases and J by 0 bases. CDR1 ENHRY and CDR2 SYGVKD come from the germline V gene. The CDR3 DNA reads TGTGCCATCAATCAACTAGGCGGGAGGCCTGTTAGCACAGATACGCAGTATTTT. Its protein is CAINQLGGRPVSTDTQYF.

The V call is TRBV10-1, the J call TRBJ2-3, with TRBD1 identical over 9 bases. The CDR3 covers 17 residues. V lost 6 bases to trimming and J lost 6 bases; unmatched junction nucleotides: 16. Per the germline V gene, CDR1 is WNHNN and CDR2 is SYGVQD (reference sequence). CDR3 sequence reads: CASSDAYRGRGMDTQYF. The CDR3 DNA is TGCGCCAGCAGCGATGCTTACAGGGGGCGCGGGATGGATACGCAGTATTTT.

This clonotype was seen a handful of times. The CDR3, as DNA: TGTGCCAGCAGTTCCGGGACAGTCTCCGACGGGGAGCTGTTTTTT. It translates to CASSSGTVSDGELFF. This chain connects TRBV28 to TRBJ2-2, with 7 bases fitting TRBD1. There are 15 residues in the CDR3. Germline values: CDR1 MDHEN, CDR2 SYDVKM. J lost 7 bases, V lost 4 bases, and 9 bases had no gene match.

The sample holds many counts of this clonotype. The chain employs TRBV12-3 or TRBV12-4 and TRBJ2-1; D is ambiguous. The CDR3 has 11 amino acids. Between the trimmed V and J ends, which lost 6 bases and 9 bases, there was a span of 9 bases. CDR3 in DNA: TGTGCCAGCAGCTTCCGTTCTGAGCAGTTCTTC. Translation gives CASSFRSEQFF.

This rearrangement joins TRBV27 to TRBJ2-2; D is ambiguous. V lost 1 base to trimming and J lost 6 bases, with 12 bases between them. CDR1 is MNHEY, CDR2 SMNVEV, per germline (reference sequence). This CDR3 spans 15 amino acids. The CDR3 here is CASSLWSVRSGELFF. CDR3 DNA sequence: TGTGCCAGCAGTTTATGGTCGGTACGGTCCGGGGAGCTGTTTTTT.

Ten or more counts support this clonotype. The chain uses TRBV20-1 and TRBJ2-3, with TRBD2 identical over 10 bases. Germline V lookup: CDR1 DFQATT, CDR2 SNEGSKA (reference sequence). With V trimmed by 2 bases and J by 4 bases, 3 bases remained unmatched. The CDR3 runs 14 residues. Written as DNA, the CDR3 is TGCAGTGCTAGACTAGCGGGAGTTCCAGATACGCAGTATTTT. As protein: CSARLAGVPDTQYF.

The gene calls are TRBV18 and TRBJ1-5; D perhaps matches TRBD1 (6 bases). V was clipped by 6 bases and J by 9 bases, with 15 bases between them. CDR3 size: 13 residues. From germline, CDR1 is KGHSH and CDR2 LQKENI. This CDR3 reads CASSEGDRLPQHF. CDR3 coding DNA: TGTGCCAGCTCGGAGGGGGATCGGCTGCCCCAGCATTTT.

The V call is TRBV21-1, the J call TRBJ1-2; no DNA check was done on the table's D call, TRBD1. TRBV21-1 is listed as a pseudogene. The CDR3 covers 17 residues. The CDR3 coding sequence is TGTGCCAGCCCGTTAACCCCCCCCGGCGGGCAGGACTATGGCTACACCTTC. Protein product: CASPLTPPGGQDYGYTF.

In its sample, this clonotype was seen a few times. The chain couples TRBV7-2 to TRBJ2-3; TRBD2 is a possible D gene (6 bases). CDR3 length equals 16 residues. V was trimmed by 3 bases and J by 0 bases, leaving 13 bases between them. Looked up from germline, CDR1 is SGHTA and CDR2 is FQGNSA. CDR3 residues: CASSLGSGPSTDTQYF. CDR3 DNA: TGTGCCAGCAGCTTGGGTAGCGGCCCTAGCACAGATACGCAGTATTTT.

This clonotype appeared many times. The chain joins TRBV12-3 or TRBV12-4 to TRBJ2-7; D perhaps matches TRBD1 (6 bases). The CDR3 loop spans 13 amino acids. The ends were cut back, 7 bases at V and 3 bases at J, with 13 bases in the middle. The CDR3 loop is CASMTGLRYEQYF. CDR3 nucleotides: TGTGCCAGCATGACAGGTTTACGCTACGAGCAGTACTTC.

The gene calls are TRBV3-1 and TRBJ2-1; no clear D gene. This CDR3 region has 18 residues. In germline, CDR1 is LGHDT, CDR2 YNNKEL (reference sequence). V dropped 0 bases and J dropped 7 bases, with 22 bases sitting between them. The CDR3 reads CASSQDVETSFSVNEQFF. The CDR3 coding sequence is TGTGCCAGCAGCCAAGATGTAGAGACCTCATTCAGTGTAAATGAGCAGTTCTTC.

The rearrangement joins TRBV7-9 to TRBJ1-4; D unresolved. Germline CDR1 and CDR2: SEHNR and FQNEAQ (reference sequence). This CDR3 is built from 15 residues. The V end lost 5 bases, the J end lost 7 bases, and 17 bases lay between the germline ends. The CDR3, as DNA: TGTGCCAGCAGCCTGGAACTCCCGCGAGGTGAAAAACTGTTTTTT. Translation gives CASSLELPRGEKLFF.

The chain employs TRBV9 and TRBJ2-3; TRBD2 aligns across 11 bases. CDR3 length: 17 amino acids. V lost 0 bases, J lost 2 bases, and 5 bases stayed unmatched. The germline V gene has CDR1 SGDLS and CDR2 YYNGEE. CDR3 region: CASSVGLAGSVTDTQYF. The DNA for the CDR3 is TGTGCCAGCAGCGTAGGACTAGCGGGGTCGGTCACAGATACGCAGTATTTT.

This clonotype was counted ten times or more. The rearrangement joins TRBV7-3 to TRBJ2-3; D is unresolved. With 2 bases removed from V and 5 bases from J, the gap between germline ends came to 5 bases. This CDR3 region has 12 residues. The germline CDR1 and CDR2 sequences are SGHTA and FQGTGA. The CDR3 loop reads CASSLSGDTQYF. CDR3 nucleotides: TGTGCCAGCAGCTTATCAGGAGATACGCAGTATTTT.

On this clonotype itself: A single base separates this from a much larger clone, so it may be a read error. The chain joins TRBV12-3 or TRBV12-4 to TRBJ2-3, with D possibly being TRBD2 (6 bases). The CDR3 extends over 12 amino acids. CDR3 bases: TGTGCCAGCAAAACTAGCACAGATGCGCAGTATTTT. Residues: CASKTSTDAQYF.

This chain uses TRBV5-5 with TRBJ2-6, with 7 bases identical to TRBD2. Trimming at V came to 0 bases and at J to 2 bases, leaving 8 bases not matched to a gene. The CDR3 totals 18 residues. Germline values: CDR1 SGHKS, CDR2 YYEKEE (reference sequence). CDR3 sequence (DNA): TGTGCCAGCAGCTTGGTGACGGGGGGAGGCGCTGGGGCCAACGTCCTGACTTTC. The encoded protein is CASSLVTGGGAGANVLTF. The entire variable domain, with the rest obtained from reference TRBV5-5 and TRBJ2-6, is as follows: DAGVTQSPTHLIKTRGQQVTLRCSPISGHKSVSWYQQVLGQGPQFIFQYYEKEERGRGNFPDRFSARQFPNYSSELNVNALLLGDSALYLCASSLVTGGGAGANVLTFGAGSRLTVL.

V is TRBV27 and J is TRBJ2-3; no clear D gene. Looked up from germline, CDR1 is MNHEY and CDR2 is SMNVEV (reference sequence). V was clipped by 5 bases and J by 4 bases, with 7 bases between them. The CDR3 consists of 12 residues. In nucleotides, the CDR3 is TGTGCCAGCAGTCATGGCCCAGATACGCAGTATTTT. This sequence encodes CASSHGPDTQYF.

The rearrangement links TRBV20-1 to TRBJ1-2; D uncertain. V was trimmed by 3 bases and J by 8 bases, leaving 10 bases between them. This CDR3 is built from 11 residues. Per germline, CDR1 DFQATT and CDR2 SNEGSKA (reference sequence). CDR3 in amino acids: CSARVGKGYTF. The CDR3 coding sequence is TGCAGTGCTAGGGTGGGGAAGGGCTACACCTTC.

This clonotype was seen at least ten times. An end of the junction differs from the germline gene, which may be a read error. Here the CDR3 reads CASSLVPNEQFF. The CDR3 nucleotides are TGTGCCAGCAGCTTAGTTCCAAATGAGCAGTTCTTC. V usage is TRBV12-3 or TRBV12-4 and J usage is TRBJ2-1; D not resolved. The length of the CDR3 is 12 residues.

Ten or more counts support this clonotype. The rearrangement uses TRBV29-1 and TRBJ2-1; 7 bases match TRBD2. Germline CDR1 and CDR2: SQVTM and ANQGSEA. The CDR3 is made up of 14 amino acids. V lost 6 bases and J lost 3; bases outside the gene matches: 8. CDR3 residues: CSVGASGIYNEQFF. The CDR3 nucleotides are TGCAGCGTGGGAGCTAGCGGAATCTACAATGAGCAGTTCTTC.

With respect to this clonotype: This may be a read error, as it is one base from a much larger clone. The chain carries TRBV7-2 and TRBJ2-7, with D perhaps given as TRBD1 or TRBD2 (5 bases each). Germline V gene sequence: CDR1 SGHTA, CDR2 FQGNSA. The CDR3 contains 12 residues. DNA for the CDR3: TGTGCCATCAGCTCCCTTCGGGGACAGCAGTACTTC. This gives the protein CAISSLRGQQYF. The full variable domain, with the rest looked up from reference TRBV7-2 and TRBJ2-7, is GAGVSQSPSNKVTEKGKDVELRCDPISGHTALYWYRQSLGQGLEFLIYFQGNSAPDKSGLPSDRFSAERTGGSVSTLTIQRTQQEDSAVYLCAISSLRGQQYFGPGTRLTVT.

A note on this clonotype: A much bigger clone sits one base away, suggesting this may be a read error. This chain connects TRBV18 to TRBJ2-7, with D tentatively TRBD1 or TRBD2 (5 bases each). The CDR3 is 14 amino acids. CDR1 KGHSH and CDR2 LQKENI come from the germline V gene. CDR3 protein: CVSSEGSKRYEQYF. DNA for the CDR3: TGTGTCAGCTCCGAGGGGTCGAAACGATACGAGCAGTACTTC.

This clonotype was picked up many times. This rearrangement joins TRBV10-2 to TRBJ2-1; D perhaps matches TRBD2 (6 bases). Looked up from germline, CDR1 is WSHSY and CDR2 is SAAADI. The CDR3 loop spans 13 amino acids. V was pared by 8 bases and J by 9 bases, with 17 bases between. The CDR3 DNA follows: TGCGCCAGCGGTACGGGGGAGATAAGTGAGCAGTTCTTC. It yields the protein CASGTGEISEQFF.

Details on this clonotype: A read error is possible here, since a much larger clone lies one base away. In this CDR3 the conserved last residue, phenylalanine or tryptophan, is missing, so a read error is likely. The rearrangement joins TRBV29-1 to TRBJ2-3; 8 nucleotides align to TRBD1. Germline V gene data show CDR1 as SQVTM and CDR2 as ANQGSEA. The CDR3 is 13 residues long. After removal of 6 bases from V and 4 bases from J, the junction contained 6 bases not matched to a gene. The CDR3 here is CSVETGGADTQYV. The CDR3 DNA is TGCAGCGTGGAAACAGGGGGAGCAGATACGCAGTATGTT.

This sequence joins TRBV20-1 and TRBJ2-3; D may be TRBD1 or TRBD2 (5 bases each). Trimming removed 1 base at V and 4 bases at J, with 9 bases between. Germline values: CDR1 DFQATT, CDR2 SNEGSKA (reference sequence). The CDR3 covers 13 residues. The CDR3 region is CSARAGTPDTQYF. The CDR3 DNA reads TGCAGTGCTAGAGCGGGGACCCCAGATACGCAGTATTTT.

This clonotype was counted many times. V and J are TRBV7-2 and TRBJ2-7; 9 positions agree with TRBD1. The CDR3 sequence is 15 residues long. Trimming took 1 base from V and 4 from J; bases not matched to a gene: 5. In germline, CDR1 is SGHTA, CDR2 FQGNSA. The CDR3 nucleotides read TGTGCCAGCAGCTTAGGGGTGACAGGGGGTTACGAGCAGTACTTC. Translated: CASSLGVTGGYEQYF.

The chain uses TRBV6-1 and TRBJ1-5; D possibly corresponds to TRBD1 (5 bases). Germline V gene lookup returns CDR1 MNHNS and CDR2 SASEGT. Trimming pared 4 bases from V and 7 bases from J, leaving 11 bases between. This CDR3 is built from 13 residues. CDR3 DNA: TGTGCCAGCAGTGGTCCAGGGCTACAGCCCCAGCATTTT. This sequence encodes CASSGPGLQPQHF.

The chain combines TRBV19 with TRBJ2-7; D possibly corresponds to TRBD2 (5 bases). V dropped 6 bases and J dropped 2 bases, with 14 bases sitting between them. The CDR3 is made up of 14 amino acids. Looked up from germline, CDR1 is LNHDA and CDR2 is SQIVND (reference sequence). CDR3 sequence (DNA): TGTGCCAGTAGGGCCCGGACGGGAACCTACGAGCAGTACTTC. It is translated as CASRARTGTYEQYF.

This rearrangement joins TRBV6-5 to TRBJ1-1; TRBD1 might be the D (6 bases). CDR1 is MNHEY and CDR2 is SVGAGI in the germline V gene. The CDR3 contains 15 residues. V lost 2 bases to trimming and J lost 0 bases, with 10 bases between them. The CDR3 bases are TGTGCCAGCAGTTACCAGGACAGCATGAACACTGAAGCTTTCTTT. Translated: CASSYQDSMNTEAFF.

Concerning this clonotype: A read error may be the cause here, since a much bigger clone is one base away. This chain uses TRBV20-1 with TRBJ2-1, with TRBD2 matching 11 bases. V lost 7 bases to trimming and J lost 4 bases; unmatched junction nucleotides: 9. Germline assignment: CDR1 DFQATT and CDR2 SNEGSKA (reference sequence). The CDR3 has 15 amino acids. The DNA for the CDR3 is TGCAGTGTACGCGCCGGGACTAGCGGTTACAATGAGCAGTTCTTC. Encoded protein: CSVRAGTSGYNEQFF.